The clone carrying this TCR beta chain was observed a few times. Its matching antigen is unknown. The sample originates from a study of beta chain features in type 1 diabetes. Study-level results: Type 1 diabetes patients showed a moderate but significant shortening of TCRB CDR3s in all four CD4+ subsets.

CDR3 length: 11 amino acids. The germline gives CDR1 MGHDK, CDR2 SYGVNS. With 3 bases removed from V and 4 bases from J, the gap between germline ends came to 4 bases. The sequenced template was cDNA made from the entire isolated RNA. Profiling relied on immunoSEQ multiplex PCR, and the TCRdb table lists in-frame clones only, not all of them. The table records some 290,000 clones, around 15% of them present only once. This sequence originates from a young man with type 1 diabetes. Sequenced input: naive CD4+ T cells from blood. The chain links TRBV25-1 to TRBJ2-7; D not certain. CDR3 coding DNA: TGTGCCAGCAGTGACCCATACGAGCAGTACTTC. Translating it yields CASSDPYEQYF.